These T cell receptor beta chains were read from a single sample in a study of blood T cell repertoires in COVID-19. Sequencing used immunoSEQ multiplex PCR; TCRdb keeps in-frame clones, though not all of them. This table holds approximately 140,000 clones, around four fifths found once. The sample taken for sequencing was peripheral blood. The origin of the receptors is a woman aged 40 to 50 with active or convalescent COVID-19. Both conserved end residues are part of each CDR3. D genes are given only for firm matches. For some rows the clone size is stated as once, few or many, or as a class when expanded; others skip it.

TRBJ1-5 | TRBV20-1 | NA | few | CSASRGLGQPQHF | TGCAGTGCTAGTAGGGGCCTGGGTCAGCCCCAGCATTTT
TRBJ2-1 | TRBV19 | NA | NA | CASSIMSYNEQFF | TGTGCCAGTAGTATAATGTCTTACAATGAGCAGTTCTTC
TRBJ1-1 | TRBV7-2 | NA | NA | CASSPSPGMAEAFF | TGTGCCAGCAGCCCGAGTCCAGGGATGGCTGAAGCTTTCTTT
TRBJ1-1 | TRBV3-1/TRBV3-2 | NA | NA | CASSQRGRNTEAFF | TGTGCCAGCAGTCAGCGGGGGAGGAACACTGAAGCTTTCTTT
TRBJ2-5 | TRBV5-1 | NA | NA | CASSLGQQETQYF | TGCGCCAGCAGCTTAGGACAGCAAGAGACCCAGTACTTC
TRBJ1-5 | TRBV7-8 | NA | NA | CASSLASREYSNQPQHF | TGTGCCAGCAGCTTAGCTAGCAGGGAATATAGCAATCAGCCCCAGCATTTT
TRBJ2-1 | TRBV4-3 | TRBD2 | NA | CASSQVLGRDNEQFF | TGCGCCAGCAGCCAAGTACTAGGGAGGGACAATGAGCAGTTCTTC
TRBJ1-1 | TRBV4-3 | NA | NA | CASSQDPLPNTEAFF | TGCGCCAGCAGCCAAGACCCTCTTCCGAACACTGAAGCTTTCTTT
TRBJ2-4 | TRBV30 | TRBD2 | NA | CAWSVRGSGRGGKNIQYF | TGTGCCTGGAGTGTACGTGGTAGCGGGAGAGGAGGCAAAAACATTCAGTACTTC
TRBJ2-1 | TRBV29-1 | TRBD2 | few | CSVVTGLAGDNEQFF | TGCAGCGTTGTGACGGGACTAGCGGGAGACAATGAGCAGTTCTTC
TRBJ2-2 | TRBV4-1 | TRBD2 | once | CASSQGPAGGNTGELFF | TGCGCCAGCAGCCAAGGACCCGCGGGAGGGAACACCGGGGAGCTGTTTTTT
TRBJ2-1 | TRBV4-2 | TRBD2 | NA | CASSPRLAGASYNEQFF | TGTGCCAGCAGCCCCCGACTAGCGGGGGCTTCCTACAATGAGCAGTTCTTC
TRBJ2-7 | TRBV6-6 | NA | NA | CASSSPDKTYEQYF | TGTGCCAGCAGTTCACCGGACAAAACCTACGAGCAGTACTTC
TRBJ1-2 | TRBV10-1 | TRBD1 | NA | CASSEETGGYGYTF | TGCGCCAGCAGTGAAGAGACAGGGGGGTATGGCTACACCTTC
TRBJ2-7 | TRBV7-6 | NA | NA | CASSPPPDTSYEQYF | TGTGCCAGCAGCCCCCCGCCTGACACCTCCTACGAGCAGTACTTC
TRBJ2-5 | TRBV5-1 | TRBD2 | NA | CASSPGTSGVQETQYF | TGCGCCAGCAGCCCCGGGACTAGCGGAGTCCAAGAGACCCAGTACTTC
TRBJ1-2 | TRBV7-9 | TRBD1 | NA | CASSFTGGEGYTF | TGTGCCAGCAGCTTTACAGGGGGAGAAGGCTACACCTTC
TRBJ1-2 | TRBV4-2 | NA | NA | CASSRGDAFYGYTF | TGTGCCAGCAGCCGGGGCGACGCATTCTATGGCTACACCTTC
TRBJ1-3 | TRBV11-2 | TRBD1 | NA | CASSVFTQGLTSNTIYF | TGTGCCAGCAGCGTGTTCACACAGGGGCTCACGAGCAACACCATATATTTT
TRBJ1-5 | TRBV7-2 | TRBD1 | NA | CASSLSGGSNQPQHF | TGTGCCAGCAGCTTATCAGGGGGCAGCAATCAGCCCCAGCATTTT
TRBJ2-5 | TRBV15 | TRBD1 | NA | CATSRGGRGRETQYF | TGTGCCACCAGCAGAGGGGGTAGGGGGCGGGAGACCCAGTACTTC
TRBJ1-4 | TRBV5-5 | NA | NA | CASSPPTLSEKLFF | TGTGCCAGCAGCCCCCCTACCTTATCTGAAAAACTGTTTTTT